These T cell receptor beta chains were read from a single sample in a study of technical replicates of blood from a few donors. Profiled with immunoSEQ multiplex PCR; TCRdb holds only in-frame clones, not every one. Here the sample spans approximately 89,000 clones, about 94% being singletons. The source material was T cells isolated from PBMCs. The receptors derive from a human donor in good health. The CDR3 runs from the conserved cysteine through the conserved F or W. A D gene is named only where the DNA matches it firmly. Rows may omit the clone size; those that give it use once, few, many or a size class.

DNA: TGTGCCAGTAGTGCGCCCGGACAGGGGGCTATAGAGACCCAGTACTTC
CDR3: CASSAPGQGAIETQYF
length: 16
J: TRBJ2-5
size: -
D: TRBD1
V: TRBV19

DNA: TGTGCCAGCAGCTTAGCAGGGACAGGGGGCGCCTACGAGCAGTACTTC
CDR3: CASSLAGTGGAYEQYF
length: 16
J: TRBJ2-7
size: -
D: TRBD1
V: TRBV7-6

DNA: TGTGCCTGGAGTGGGACTAGCGGGGGACCCAAAAATGAGCAGTTCTTC
CDR3: CAWSGTSGGPKNEQFF
length: 16
J: TRBJ2-1
size: -
D: TRBD2
V: TRBV30

DNA: TGTGCCAGCCACAGGGTAACTAATGAAAAACTGTTTTTT
CDR3: CASHRVTNEKLFF
length: 13
J: TRBJ1-4
size: -
D: -
V: TRBV25-1

DNA: TGTGCCAGCAGCTTACAAGCGTCCTACAATGAGCAGTTCTTC
CDR3: CASSLQASYNEQFF
length: 14
J: TRBJ2-1
size: -
D: -
V: TRBV11-2

DNA: TGTGCCGGCCTGGCGGGGGGCGCGGAGACCCAGTACTTC
CDR3: CAGLAGGAETQYF
length: 13
J: TRBJ2-5
size: -
D: TRBD2
V: TRBV2

DNA: TGTGCCGGAAGGCCCGACAGGGACCAACTTAACACTGAAGCTTTCTTT
CDR3: CAGRPDRDQLNTEAFF
length: 16
J: TRBJ1-1
size: -
D: TRBD1
V: TRBV5-4

DNA: TGTGCCAGCAGCTTGCTAGGACAGGGGGCGAATGGCTACACCTTC
CDR3: CASSLLGQGANGYTF
length: 15
J: TRBJ1-2
size: -
D: TRBD1
V: TRBV5-4

DNA: TGTGCTAGCAGCTTAGGGGCGGGACAGGGCCCGGCCGAGACCCAGTACTTC
CDR3: CASSLGAGQGPAETQYF
length: 17
J: TRBJ2-5
size: once
D: TRBD1
V: TRBV7-7

DNA: TGTGCCAGTAGTATGGGCAGACATCAGCCCCAGCATTTT
CDR3: CASSMGRHQPQHF
length: 13
J: TRBJ1-5
size: once
D: -
V: TRBV19

DNA: TGTGCCAGCAGGGAAGCGGGGAGTAGCAATGAGCAGTTCTTC
CDR3: CASREAGSSNEQFF
length: 14
J: TRBJ2-1
size: -
D: TRBD2
V: TRBV2

DNA: TGTGCCAGCAGCGCCGATAGTCGGACAGGCTACGAGCAGTACTTC
CDR3: CASSADSRTGYEQYF
length: 15
J: TRBJ2-7
size: -
D: TRBD1
V: TRBV9

DNA: TGTGCTAGTGGTTTGGTACTCCGACAGGCGGATACGCAGTATTTT
CDR3: CASGLVLRQADTQYF
length: 15
J: TRBJ2-3
size: -
D: -
V: TRBV12-5

DNA: TGCGCCAGCAGCCAAGATCTAGACAGTTGGGGCTATGGCTACACCTTC
CDR3: CASSQDLDSWGYGYTF
length: 16
J: TRBJ1-2
size: -
D: -
V: TRBV4-1

DNA: TGTGCCATCAGGGGGACAGGGGTCCACGAGCAGTACTTC
CDR3: CAIRGTGVHEQYF
length: 13
J: TRBJ2-7
size: -
D: TRBD1
V: TRBV10-3

DNA: TGTGCCAGCAGCTTAGGGCGAGGACTCCCTACACAAGAGACCCAGTACTTC
CDR3: CASSLGRGLPTQETQYF
length: 17
J: TRBJ2-5
size: few
D: -
V: TRBV11-2

DNA: TGTGCCAGCAGTGAATCAGCAACTAATGAAAAACTGTTTTTT
CDR3: CASSESATNEKLFF
length: 14
J: TRBJ1-4
size: -
D: -
V: TRBV6-1

DNA: TGTGCCAGCAGTCCTCAAGTCCAGGGACCCCAGCATTTT
CDR3: CASSPQVQGPQHF
length: 13
J: TRBJ1-5
size: -
D: -
V: TRBV2

DNA: TGTGCCAGCAGAGGACAGGGGGGTATACAAGAGACCCAGTACTTC
CDR3: CASRGQGGIQETQYF
length: 15
J: TRBJ2-5
size: -
D: TRBD1
V: TRBV28

DNA: TGTGCCAGTAGTATGGCGGGCAGGGAGGTCTATGGCTACACCTTC
CDR3: CASSMAGREVYGYTF
length: 15
J: TRBJ1-2
size: -
D: -
V: TRBV19

DNA: TGTGCCAGCAGCTTTGGGACTAGCGGGCGGGAGCAGTACTTC
CDR3: CASSFGTSGREQYF
length: 14
J: TRBJ2-7
size: -
D: TRBD2
V: TRBV28

DNA: TGTGCCAGCAGTTACCGAGCGGGAGGGGTCCCCTACGAGCAGTACTTC
CDR3: CASSYRAGGVPYEQYF
length: 16
J: TRBJ2-7
size: -
D: TRBD2
V: TRBV6-5